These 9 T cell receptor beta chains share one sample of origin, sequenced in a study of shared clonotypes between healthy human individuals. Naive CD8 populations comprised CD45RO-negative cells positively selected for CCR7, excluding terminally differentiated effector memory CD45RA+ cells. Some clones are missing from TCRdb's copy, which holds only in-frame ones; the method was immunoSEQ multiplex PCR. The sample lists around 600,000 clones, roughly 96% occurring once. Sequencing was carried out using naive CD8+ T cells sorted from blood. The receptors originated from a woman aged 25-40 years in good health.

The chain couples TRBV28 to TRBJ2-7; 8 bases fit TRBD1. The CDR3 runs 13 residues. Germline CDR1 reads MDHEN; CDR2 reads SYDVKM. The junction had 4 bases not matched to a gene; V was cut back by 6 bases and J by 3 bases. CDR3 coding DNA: TGTGCCAGCAGACAGACAGGGGTCTACGAGCAGTACTTC. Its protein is CASRQTGVYEQYF. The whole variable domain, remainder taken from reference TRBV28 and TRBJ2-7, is DVKVTQSSRYLVKRTGEKVFLECVQDMDHENMFWYRQDPGLGLRLIYFSYDVKMKEKGDIPEGYSVSREKKERFSLILESASTNQTSMYLCASRQTGVYEQYFGPGTRLTVT.

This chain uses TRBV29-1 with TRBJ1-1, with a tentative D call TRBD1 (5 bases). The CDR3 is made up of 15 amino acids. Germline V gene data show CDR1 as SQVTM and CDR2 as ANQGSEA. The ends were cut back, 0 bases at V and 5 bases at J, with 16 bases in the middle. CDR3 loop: CSVEDIRQGRTEAFF. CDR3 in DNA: TGCAGCGTTGAAGATATCCGGCAGGGTCGTACTGAAGCTTTCTTT.

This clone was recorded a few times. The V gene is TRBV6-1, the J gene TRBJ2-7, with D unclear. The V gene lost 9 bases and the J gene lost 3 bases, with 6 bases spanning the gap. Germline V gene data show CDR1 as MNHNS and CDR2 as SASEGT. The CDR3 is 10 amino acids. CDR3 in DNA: TGTGCCAGTGGCCACTACGAGCAGTACTTC. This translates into CASGHYEQYF.

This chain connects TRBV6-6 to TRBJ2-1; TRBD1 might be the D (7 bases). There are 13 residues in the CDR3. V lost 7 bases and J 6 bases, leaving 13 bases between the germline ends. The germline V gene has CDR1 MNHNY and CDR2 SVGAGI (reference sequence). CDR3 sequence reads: CASIGQGGNEQFF. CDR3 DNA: TGTGCCAGCATAGGGCAGGGGGGCAATGAGCAGTTCTTC.

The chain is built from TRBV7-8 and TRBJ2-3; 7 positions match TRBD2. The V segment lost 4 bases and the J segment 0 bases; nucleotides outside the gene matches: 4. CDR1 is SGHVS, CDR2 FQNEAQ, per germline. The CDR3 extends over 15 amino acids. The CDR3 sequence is CASSSLGGSTDTQYF. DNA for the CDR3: TGTGCCAGCAGCTCCCTCGGGGGGAGCACAGATACGCAGTATTTT.

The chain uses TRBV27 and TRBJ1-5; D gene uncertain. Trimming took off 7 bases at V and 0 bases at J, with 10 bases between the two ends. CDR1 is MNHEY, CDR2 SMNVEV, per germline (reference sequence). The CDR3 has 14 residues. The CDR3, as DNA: TGTGCCAGCACTCCTGCGGGTAGCAATCAGCCCCAGCATTTT. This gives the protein CASTPAGSNQPQHF.

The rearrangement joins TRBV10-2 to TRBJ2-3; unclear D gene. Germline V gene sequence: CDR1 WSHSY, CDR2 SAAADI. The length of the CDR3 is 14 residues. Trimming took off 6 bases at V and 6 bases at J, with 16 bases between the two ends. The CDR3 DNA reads TGCGCCAGCAGCACCCTTAGGGCGGCCGATACGCAGTATTTT. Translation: CASSTLRAADTQYF.

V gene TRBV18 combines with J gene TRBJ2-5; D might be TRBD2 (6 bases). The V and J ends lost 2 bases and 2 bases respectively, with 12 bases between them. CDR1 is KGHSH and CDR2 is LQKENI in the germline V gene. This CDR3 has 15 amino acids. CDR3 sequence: CASSPRLAKQETQYF. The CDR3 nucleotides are TGTGCCAGCTCACCAAGGCTAGCGAAACAAGAGACCCAGTACTTC.

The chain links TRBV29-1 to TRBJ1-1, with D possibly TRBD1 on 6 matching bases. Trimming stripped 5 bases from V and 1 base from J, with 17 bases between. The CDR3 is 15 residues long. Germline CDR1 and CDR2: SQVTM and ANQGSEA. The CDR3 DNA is TGCAGCGTTCTGGGGGCGCGGGTCGAGAACACTGAAGCTTTCTTT. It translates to CSVLGARVENTEAFF.